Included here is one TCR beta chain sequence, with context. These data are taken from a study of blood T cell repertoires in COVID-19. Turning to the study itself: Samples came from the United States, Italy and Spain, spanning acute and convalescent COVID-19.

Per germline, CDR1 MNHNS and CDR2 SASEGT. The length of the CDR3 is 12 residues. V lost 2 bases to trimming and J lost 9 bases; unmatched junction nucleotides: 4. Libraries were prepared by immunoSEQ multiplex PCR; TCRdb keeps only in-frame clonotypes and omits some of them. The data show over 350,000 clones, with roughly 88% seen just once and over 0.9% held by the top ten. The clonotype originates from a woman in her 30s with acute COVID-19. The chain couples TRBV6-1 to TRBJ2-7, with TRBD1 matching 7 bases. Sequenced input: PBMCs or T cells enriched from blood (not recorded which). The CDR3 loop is CASSERDSMQYF. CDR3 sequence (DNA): TGTGCCAGCAGTGAAAGGGACAGCATGCAGTACTTC.